The TCR beta chain described here comes from a study of immune evolution from preneoplasia to lung adenocarcinoma. Broader study findings: Top clone share appeared to fall from AAH through AIS, MIA, adenocarcinoma.

This clone is large by share. What it recognizes is unknown. Using immunoSEQ multiplex PCR, the repertoire was profiled, and TCRdb retains in-frame clones only, with some absent. The top ten clones hold roughly a tenth of a sample with around 4,100 clones, 77% of them seen once. Germline V gene sequence: CDR1 GTSNPN, CDR2 SVGIG (reference sequence). The ends were cut back, 5 bases at V and 6 bases at J, with 13 bases in the middle. The CDR3 covers 12 residues. Sequenced input: FFPE adjacent normal lung tissue. This clonotype originated in a person between 55 and 80 years old with lung adenocarcinoma. J is TRBJ1-2 and V is TRBV30; D perhaps matches TRBD1 (5 bases). The CDR3 DNA sequence: TGTGCCTGGTGGACACGGCCCCATGGCTACACCTTC. Translating gives CAWWTRPHGYTF.